One T cell receptor (beta chain) is described in this entry. The sample originates from a study of blood T cell repertoires in COVID-19. Sequencing was performed with immunoSEQ multiplex PCR; in TCRdb, only in-frame clones are kept and a portion is missing. The sample carries some 240,000 clones, about 90% recorded once. Germline V gene data show CDR1 as MDHEN and CDR2 as SYDVKM. V lost 8 bases and J lost 4; bases outside the gene matches: 13. The CDR3 is made up of 15 amino acids. The origin of this receptor is a man aged 60-69 years who had recovered from COVID-19. Sequencing input: peripheral blood. The chain employs TRBV28 and TRBJ1-2; 7 positions match TRBD1. The CDR3 coding sequence is TGTGCCAGCGCTTCGACAGGGTTAGTCGGCTATGGCTACACCTTC. Amino acids: CASASTGLVGYGYTF.